The T cell receptor beta chain under discussion was sequenced for a study of T cells after posttransplantation cyclophosphamide. The CDR3 spans 16 residues. V lost 5 bases and J lost 4, with 18 bases in between. CDR1 SGHTA and CDR2 FQGTGA come from the germline V gene. This clone was detected only a few times. Clones were read by immunoSEQ multiplex PCR, and TCRdb kept only the in-frame ones, dropping some. The data contain about 7,300 clones, about 90% of them singletons. Sequencing was performed on CD4+ T cells sorted from blood. This receptor was taken from a woman aged 45-60 years in good health and a related stem cell transplant donor. The chain couples TRBV7-3 to TRBJ2-1; D is perhaps TRBD2 (6 bases). CDR3 protein: CASSDTGSGTYNEQFF. In DNA, the CDR3 is TGTGCCAGCAGCGACACCGGGAGCGGAACTTACAATGAGCAGTTCTTC.